This T cell receptor (beta chain) appears in the sequencing data of a study of beta chain features in type 1 diabetes. The table lists this clone with many counts. Germline V gives CDR1 MGHRA, CDR2 YSYEKL. V was pared by 1 base and J by 8 bases, with 9 bases between. The CDR3 is made up of 13 amino acids. Expressed TCRB transcripts got sequenced, as all isolated RNA was reverse transcribed. Some clones are missing from TCRdb's copy, which holds only in-frame ones; the method was immunoSEQ multiplex PCR. The sample includes some 150,000 clones, roughly 10% of them seen just once. The chain couples TRBV4-1 to TRBJ2-4, with TRBD1 as a possible D gene (5 bases). The sequence derives from a woman between 40 and 50 years old in good health. What was sequenced was central memory CD4+ T cells from blood. Here the CDR3 DNA reads TGCGCCAGCAGCCAAGTAGGGGTAGACATTCAGTACTTC. It codes for CASSQVGVDIQYF.